Listed here are 4 T cell receptor beta chains from one sample, sequenced in a study of blood T cell repertoires in COVID-19. Method: immunoSEQ multiplex PCR; TCRdb's copy keeps in-frame clones and lacks some. The data hold roughly 240,000 clones, with 70% to 90% observed a single time. The sample consisted of PBMCs or T cells enriched from blood (not recorded which). These receptors were taken from a man aged 50 to 60 who had been exposed to COVID-19.

V and J are TRBV7-6 and TRBJ2-7, with 11 nucleotides matching TRBD2. The CDR3 is 16 amino acids. Germline CDR1 reads SGHVS; CDR2 reads FNYEAQ. Trimming took 5 bases from V and 0 from J; bases not matched to a gene: 6. The CDR3 DNA follows: TGTGCCAGCAGCCCGTGGGGGACTAGCGGCTCCTACGAGCAGTACTTC. Protein: CASSPWGTSGSYEQYF.

V gene TRBV11-2 combines with J gene TRBJ2-3; D gene unclear. Germline V gene lookup returns CDR1 SGHAT and CDR2 FQNNGV. With 2 bases removed from V and 4 bases from J, the gap between germline ends came to 4 bases. CDR3 length: 12 residues. CDR3 DNA: TGTGCCAGCAGCTTACATCCAGATACGCAGTATTTT. Translating it yields CASSLHPDTQYF. Full variable domain (missing parts from reference TRBV11-2 and TRBJ2-3): EAGVAQSPRYKIIEKRQSVAFWCNPISGHATLYWYQQILGQGPKLLIQFQNNGVVDDSQLPKDRFSAERLKGVDSTLKIQPAKLEDSAVYLCASSLHPDTQYFGPGTRLTVL.

The rearrangement uses TRBV4-1 and TRBJ1-6; 7 bases match TRBD1. With 4 bases clipped from V and 4 bases from J, the junction kept 4 bases outside the gene matches. CDR1 MGHRA and CDR2 YSYEKL come from the germline V gene. The CDR3 sequence is 15 residues long. The CDR3 is CASSPPGQYNSPLHF. For the CDR3, the DNA is TGCGCCAGCAGCCCTCCGGGACAGTATAATTCACCCCTCCACTTT.

This clone was detected only a few times. J is TRBJ1-3 and V is TRBV6-1, with D perhaps TRBD1 (5 bases). The CDR3 is 16 residues long. CDR1 is MNHNS, CDR2 SASEGT, per germline. The V gene lost 4 bases and the J gene lost 0 bases, with 13 bases spanning the gap. CDR3 loop: CASSAIDRFSGNTIYF. The CDR3 DNA reads TGTGCCAGCAGTGCCATTGACAGATTCTCTGGAAACACCATATATTTT.